The 21 T cell receptor beta chains below were found in one sample sequenced in a study of cytomegalovirus exposure and HLA in healthy donors. This PCR relied on a set of 60 Vbeta primers and 13 Jbeta primers. Measured with immunoSEQ multiplex PCR; TCRdb has only the in-frame clones, and not every one. Of 95,000 to 150,000 clones in the sample, around three fifths were seen once. The source material was PBMCs. Source of these receptors: a woman aged 40-49 years in good health and CMV-seropositive.

The CDR3 reads CASSVAGSAKNIQYF. The CDR3, as DNA: TGTGCCAGCAGCGTAGCGGGGTCAGCCAAAAACATTCAGTACTTC. The rearrangement uses TRBV9 and TRBJ2-4, with a tentative D call TRBD2 (5 bases). The CDR3 is 15 amino acids. The germline V gene has CDR1 SGDLS and CDR2 YYNGEE. Trimming removed 0 bases from V and 0 bases from J, with 7 bases in between.

Note on this clone: The sample carries other DNA sequences with the same CDR3. The chain recombines TRBV29-1 with TRBJ1-1; tentatively, D is TRBD1 (5 bases). The V end lost 1 base, the J end lost 0 bases, and 6 bases lay between the germline ends. CDR1 and CDR2 from the germline V gene are SQVTM and ANQGSEA. The CDR3 sequence is 13 residues long. The CDR3 nucleotides read TGCAGCGTTGAAGGACAGATGAACACTGAAGCTTTCTTT. Its translation is CSVEGQMNTEAFF.

CDR3 in DNA: TGCAGCGTTGATAAGGGGAATGGCTACACCTTC. Protein: CSVDKGNGYTF. The V call is TRBV29-1, the J call TRBJ1-2, with a possible D match to TRBD1 (5 bases). The V end was cut by 3 bases, the J end by 6 bases, with 8 bases between. This CDR3 is built from 11 residues. The germline V gene has CDR1 SQVTM and CDR2 ANQGSEA.

The chain combines TRBV4-1 with TRBJ1-1; 9 bases fit TRBD1. The length of the CDR3 is 16 residues. J lost 1 base, V lost 4 bases, and 7 bases had no gene match. Germline V gene lookup returns CDR1 MGHRA and CDR2 YSYEKL. This CDR3 reads CASSPLRGQGNTEAFF. Written as DNA, the CDR3 is TGCGCCAGCAGCCCCCTACGGGGACAGGGGAACACTGAAGCTTTCTTT.

The chain carries TRBV5-1 and TRBJ1-2; the D is unclear. The CDR3 runs to 15 residues. CDR1 SGHRS and CDR2 YFSETQ come from the germline V gene. V was cut by 0 bases and J by 1 base, with 10 bases left in between. The CDR3 DNA reads as TGCGCCAGCAGCTTGGAGATTCGGGGTAACTATGGCTACACCTTC. Translated, it gives CASSLEIRGNYGYTF.

Note on this clone: A read error may produce the germline difference seen at one junction end. This chain uses TRBV29-1 with TRBJ1-2; TRBD1 is a possible D gene (6 bases). The CDR3 is 14 residues long. Germline CDR1 and CDR2: SQVTM and ANQGSEA. The CDR3 reads CSVEGDRSGYGYPF. The CDR3 coding sequence is TGCAGCGTTGAGGGTGACAGGAGCGGCTATGGCTACCCCTTC.

The CDR3 here is CASLAITGGADTQYF. The DNA of the CDR3 is TGTGCCAGCTTGGCGATCACAGGGGGCGCAGATACGCAGTATTTT. V and J are TRBV2 and TRBJ2-3, with 9 bases fitting TRBD1. There are 15 residues in the CDR3. V dropped 8 bases and J dropped 4; count of bases not matched to a gene: 10. Looked up from germline, CDR1 is SNHLY and CDR2 is FYNNEI.

The chain has TRBV6-1 and TRBJ2-3, with a weak D call TRBD1 (6 bases). V lost 7 bases to trimming and J lost 2 bases, with 7 bases between them. The CDR3 is made up of 12 amino acids. Germline CDR1 MNHNS, CDR2 SASEGT. The DNA for the CDR3 is TGTGCCAGCACAGGGGACACAGATACGCAGTATTTT. Translating it yields CASTGDTDTQYF.

The J gene is TRBJ1-2, the V gene TRBV28, with unresolved D. The CDR3 consists of 14 residues. Germline-derived CDR1 and CDR2 are MDHEN and SYDVKM. V was pared by 4 bases and J by 6 bases, with 15 bases between. The CDR3 nucleotides read TGTGCCAGCAGTTCCACCGGCGGGAACAATGGCTACACCTTC. Its translation is CASSSTGGNNGYTF.

This clone turned up a few times. This sequence joins TRBV5-4 and TRBJ1-1; D not certain. Germline-derived CDR1 and CDR2 are SGHNT and YYREEE (reference sequence). V lost 1 base and J 14 bases, leaving 18 bases between the germline ends. The CDR3 sequence is 13 residues long. The CDR3 DNA sequence: TGTGCCAGCAGCTTGTCTCTTGAGGGATCCGGATTCTTT. The encoded protein is CASSLSLEGSGFF.

The CDR3 region is CASPIDRGQTQYF. The DNA for the CDR3 is TGTGCCAGTCCAATTGACCGGGGTCAGACCCAGTACTTC. This chain joins TRBV19 and TRBJ2-5; D is perhaps TRBD2 (5 bases). V lost 8 bases and J 6 bases, leaving 16 bases between the germline ends. The CDR3 sequence is 13 residues long. Germline V gene lookup returns CDR1 LNHDA and CDR2 SQIVND (reference sequence). Combining the CDR3 with reference TRBV19 and TRBJ2-5 gives the whole variable domain DGGITQSPKYLFRKEGQNVTLSCEQNLNHDAMYWYRQDPGQGLRLIYYSQIVNDFQKGDIAEGYSVSREKKESFPLTVTSAQKNPTAFYLCASPIDRGQTQYFGPGTRLLVL.

V usage is TRBV10-3 and J usage is TRBJ1-2; D is unclear. This CDR3 spans 12 amino acids. Germline V gene sequence: CDR1 ENHRY, CDR2 SYGVKD. The V and J ends lost 0 bases and 6 bases respectively, with 5 bases between them. DNA for the CDR3: TGTGCCATCAGTGAGTCGGAGAATGGCTACACCTTC. Its translation: CAISESENGYTF.

This clone was seen only a few times. V is TRBV29-1 and J is TRBJ2-2; 7 bases match TRBD1. This CDR3 is built from 14 residues. Germline CDR1 SQVTM, CDR2 ANQGSEA. Unmatched junction bases numbered 3, after V lost 5 bases and J lost 0 bases. As DNA, the CDR3 is TGCAGCGTTCACAGGGGCGCGAACACCGGGGAGCTGTTTTTT. Its translation: CSVHRGANTGELFF.

This clone has only one observation. This chain joins TRBV7-8 and TRBJ1-5; the D is unclear. This CDR3 is 16 amino acids long. The ends were cut back, 1 base at V and 1 base at J, with 11 bases in the middle. The germline CDR1 and CDR2 sequences are SGHVS and FQNEAQ. Here the CDR3 DNA reads TGTGCCAGCAGCTTAGGAGAGGGTTCAAGCAATCAGCCCCAGCATTTT. Residues: CASSLGEGSSNQPQHF.

The table lists this clone with a few counts. The DNA for the CDR3 is TGTGCCATCAGTGAGTCGACTAGCAGGATGGAGACCCAGTACTTC. It specifies CAISESTSRMETQYF. The V call is TRBV10-3, the J call TRBJ2-5; TRBD2 agrees at 7 bases. Looked up from germline, CDR1 is ENHRY and CDR2 is SYGVKD. This CDR3 has 15 residues. Trimming cost V 0 bases and J 5 bases; bases outside gene matches: 6.

This clone was counted once. CDR3 sequence: CATFGISGGNEQFF. The CDR3 DNA sequence: TGTGCCACCTTTGGGATCTCAGGGGGCAATGAGCAGTTCTTC. The gene calls are TRBV6-5 and TRBJ2-1, with 7 nucleotides matching TRBD1. The CDR3 is 14 amino acids. Germline CDR1 reads MNHEY; CDR2 reads SVGAGI. Germline trimming cut 10 bases from V and 6 bases from J; bases unmatched to any gene: 12.

The rearrangement joins TRBV21-1 to TRBJ1-5. TRBV21-1 is classified as a pseudogene. The CDR3 totals 16 residues. CDR3 bases: TGTGCCAGCAGCAAAGAGGAGACTACTGGGAATCAGCCCCAGCATTTT. It translates to CASSKEETTGNQPQHF.

The chain is built from TRBV7-6 and TRBJ2-5; maybe TRBD2 (5 bases). The germline V gene encodes CDR1 SGHVS and CDR2 FNYEAQ. CDR3 size: 14 residues. With 5 bases removed from V and 1 base from J, the gap between germline ends came to 11 bases. The DNA for the CDR3 is TGTGCCAGCAGCACTTCGGGATCCCAAGAGACCCAGTACTTC. Amino acids: CASSTSGSQETQYF. Variable domain in full (rest from reference TRBV7-6 and TRBJ2-5): GAGVSQSPRYKVTKRGQDVALRCDPISGHVSLYWYRQALGQGPEFLTYFNYEAQQDKSGLPNDRFSAERPEGSISTLTIQRTEQRDSAMYRCASSTSGSQETQYFGPGTRLLVL.

This chain uses TRBV27 with TRBJ2-1; a possible D gene is TRBD2 (5 bases). Trimming took off 3 bases at V and 7 bases at J, with 16 bases between the two ends. The CDR3 length is 15 residues. The germline V gene has CDR1 MNHEY and CDR2 SMNVEV (reference sequence). CDR3 region: CASSFPHTSRNEQFF. The CDR3 DNA follows: TGTGCCAGCAGTTTCCCCCACACTAGTCGTAATGAGCAGTTCTTC.

This chain connects TRBV9 to TRBJ2-7; D is possibly TRBD2 (6 bases). The germline CDR1 and CDR2 sequences are SGDLS and YYNGEE. The CDR3 has 15 amino acids. V lost 4 bases and J lost 2, with 16 bases in between. The CDR3 loop is CASSLLGTPTYEQYF. The CDR3 nucleotides read TGTGCCAGCAGCCTCCTGGGGACTCCCACCTACGAGCAGTACTTC.

In DNA form, the CDR3 reads TGTGCCAGCAGCTCCGGGACTATCTCAGATACGCAGTATTTT. It yields the protein CASSSGTISDTQYF. The V call is TRBV7-3, the J call TRBJ2-3; TRBD2 matches at 7 bases. J was trimmed by 4 bases and V by 4 bases; bases with no gene match: 5. Germline CDR1 is SGHTA and CDR2 is FQGTGA. The CDR3 loop spans 14 amino acids.